Following are 18 T cell receptor beta chains from one sample sequenced in a study of blood T cell repertoires in COVID-19. The table came from immunoSEQ multiplex PCR; TCRdb's copy has only in-frame clones and leaves some out. The sample lists just under 60,000 clones; around nine tenths were seen once. The sequencing sample was made of peripheral blood. These TCRs come from a man in his fifties or sixties with acute or convalescent COVID-19.

This chain's CDR3 is CASSLMTRADTQYF. DNA of the CDR3: TGCGCCAGCAGCTTGATGACTAGGGCAGATACGCAGTATTTT. This sequence joins TRBV5-1 and TRBJ2-3, with D perhaps matching TRBD2 (6 bases). The germline gives CDR1 SGHRS, CDR2 YFSETQ. V was pared by 1 base and J by 4 bases, with 10 bases between. The CDR3 is made up of 14 amino acids.

This rearrangement joins TRBV30 to TRBJ1-3; tentatively, D is TRBD1 (6 bases). The CDR3 consists of 16 residues. Between the trimmed V and J ends, which lost 1 base and 1 base, there was a span of 14 bases. Per the germline V gene, CDR1 is GTSNPN and CDR2 is SVGIG (reference sequence). The CDR3: CAWSAGIRGSGNTIYF. The CDR3 DNA reads as TGTGCCTGGAGTGCAGGTATCAGGGGATCTGGAAACACCATATATTTT. Based on the CDR3 plus reference TRBV30 and TRBJ1-3, the full variable domain is SQTIHQWPATLVQPVGSPLSLECTVEGTSNPNLYWYRQAAGRGLQLLFYSVGIGQISSEVPQNLSASRPQDRQFILSSKKLLLSDSGFYLCAWSAGIRGSGNTIYFGEGSWLTVV.

The chain is built from TRBV5-6 and TRBJ1-1, with unresolved D. Trimming stripped 0 bases from V and 4 bases from J, with 13 bases between. This CDR3 has 15 amino acids. The germline V gene has CDR1 SGHDT and CDR2 YYEEEE. In DNA form, the CDR3 reads TGTGCCAGCAGCTTGGGTCGGCGGGCTGGCACTGAAGCTTTCTTT. This encodes CASSLGRRAGTEAFF.

In this sample, this clone turned up once. The V and J genes are TRBV7-2 and TRBJ1-2; no firm D call. Germline V gene lookup returns CDR1 SGHTA and CDR2 FQGNSA. CDR3 size: 15 residues. The V and J ends lost 3 bases and 6 bases respectively, with 17 bases between them. The CDR3 here is CASSFKPGSPDGYTF. The CDR3 region has the DNA TGTGCCAGCAGCTTTAAGCCGGGATCGCCCGATGGCTACACCTTC.

This chain joins TRBV21-1 and TRBJ2-3; the table gives TRBD2 as D, unverified against the DNA. TRBV21-1 is tagged as a pseudogene. This CDR3 has 20 residues. DNA of the CDR3: TGTGCCAGCAGCAATTGGGTCTTGGGGGAAGAAGCGGGCCCGACAGATACGCAGTATTTT. Translating gives CASSNWVLGEEAGPTDTQYF.

This clone appeared once. The chain links TRBV18 to TRBJ2-7; 8 positions match TRBD2. The CDR3 is 14 residues long. V lost 5 bases, J lost 6 bases, and 9 bases stayed unmatched. Looked up from germline, CDR1 is KGHSH and CDR2 is LQKENI. The CDR3 nucleotides are TGTGCCAGCTCATCGGGGACTAGTTATCCCGAGCAGTACTTC. It specifies CASSSGTSYPEQYF.

The chain employs TRBV6-4 and TRBJ2-1; TRBD2 matches at 9 bases. The CDR3 consists of 16 residues. The germline V gene has CDR1 MRHNA and CDR2 SNTAGT. V lost 6 bases and J lost 0; bases outside the gene matches: 6. This CDR3 is CASSQSSGASYNEQFF. The CDR3 nucleotides are TGTGCCAGCAGCCAATCTAGCGGGGCCTCCTACAATGAGCAGTTCTTC.

This chain uses TRBV2 with TRBJ2-3; D ambiguous. V lost 3 bases to trimming and J lost 2 bases, with 9 bases between them. The CDR3 is 14 residues long. Germline V gene lookup returns CDR1 SNHLY and CDR2 FYNNEI. The CDR3 sequence: CASSDYINTDTQYF. CDR3 DNA sequence: TGTGCCAGCAGTGATTATATAAACACAGATACGCAGTATTTT.

The chain carries TRBV28 and TRBJ2-7; the match to TRBD1 covers 8 bases. Trimming at V came to 2 bases and at J to 4 bases, leaving 7 bases not matched to a gene. In germline, CDR1 is MDHEN, CDR2 SYDVKM. The CDR3 runs to 15 residues. The CDR3 sequence is CASSLRGQDPYEQYF. CDR3 nucleotides: TGTGCCAGCAGTTTAAGGGGACAGGACCCGTACGAGCAGTACTTC.

The chain recombines TRBV7-2 with TRBJ2-7; 11 bases line up with TRBD1. V gave up 5 bases and J gave up 7 bases; unmatched junction bases: 4. The CDR3 loop spans 13 amino acids. Germline V CDR1 and CDR2: SGHTA, FQGNSA. CDR3: CASSPGTGGEQYF. As DNA, the CDR3 is TGTGCCAGCAGCCCGGGGACAGGGGGTGAGCAGTACTTC.

This clone was observed a few times. The rearrangement uses TRBV4-2 and TRBJ2-1; 7 bases align to TRBD2. V trimming: 0 bases; J trimming: 4 bases; junction bases outside the gene matches: 6. The CDR3 is 16 residues long. From germline, CDR1 is LGHNA and CDR2 YNFKEQ. The DNA of the CDR3 is TGTGCCAGCAGCCAAGATTCAGCGGGGTCTTACAATGAGCAGTTCTTC. It yields the protein CASSQDSAGSYNEQFF.

This chain links TRBV5-1 with TRBJ1-4, with D unresolved. Germline CDR1 and CDR2: SGHRS and YFSETQ. Trimming took 0 bases from V and 1 from J, leaving 10 bases between them. The CDR3 has 16 residues. This CDR3 reads CASSLGQDRTNEKLFF. As DNA, the CDR3 is TGCGCCAGCAGCTTGGGGCAGGATCGAACTAATGAAAAACTGTTTTTT.

The chain has TRBV28 and TRBJ1-2; D gene uncertain. V was clipped by 2 bases and J by 8 bases, with 12 bases between them. Germline V gene lookup returns CDR1 MDHEN and CDR2 SYDVKM. The CDR3 contains 13 residues. CDR3 protein: CASSLQDLRGYTF. The CDR3 DNA is TGTGCCAGCAGTTTACAGGATCTCAGGGGCTACACCTTC.

This clone showed up just once. V gene TRBV11-3 combines with J gene TRBJ2-7; D is undetermined. CDR3 size: 14 residues. Between the trimmed V and J ends, which lost 5 bases and 2 bases, there was a span of 13 bases. Germline assignment: CDR1 SGHNT and CDR2 YENEEA. As DNA, the CDR3 is TGTGCCAGCAGCCCCGGTCCGGAGACCTACGAGCAGTACTTC. Translation gives CASSPGPETYEQYF.

The J gene is TRBJ2-1, the V gene TRBV6-5; 9 bases align to TRBD1. The CDR3 consists of 14 residues. V was pared by 6 bases and J by 1 base, with 1 base of the junction left unmatched. In germline, CDR1 is MNHEY, CDR2 SVGAGI. The CDR3 nucleotides read TGTGCCAGCAGAGACAGGGGGTCCTACAATGAGCAGTTCTTC. As protein: CASRDRGSYNEQFF.

V gene TRBV24-1 combines with J gene TRBJ2-1; 8 bases fit TRBD1. The CDR3 length is 17 residues. The V segment lost 3 bases and the J segment 3 bases; nucleotides outside the gene matches: 9. Germline V gives CDR1 KGHDR, CDR2 SFDVKD. The CDR3 DNA sequence: TGTGCCACCAGTGATACCGGACAGGGTAGGGTCTACAATGAGCAGTTCTTC. This translates into CATSDTGQGRVYNEQFF.

The chain recombines TRBV5-8 with TRBJ2-2; 9 bases agree with TRBD1. The V segment lost 6 bases and the J segment 4 bases; nucleotides outside the gene matches: 7. The germline CDR1 and CDR2 sequences are SGHTS and YDEGEE. The CDR3 loop spans 15 amino acids. The chain's CDR3 is CASTRDRVGTGELFF. CDR3 bases: TGTGCCAGCACCCGGGACAGGGTCGGCACCGGGGAGCTGTTTTTT.

V gene TRBV27 combines with J gene TRBJ2-7, with 16 bases matching TRBD2. Germline CDR1 is MNHEY and CDR2 is SMNVEV (reference sequence). The CDR3 totals 16 residues. The V gene end was trimmed by 8 bases and the J gene end by 12 bases; junction bases not matched to a gene: 16. Here the CDR3 reads CASPDRGLAGGPIRYF. The CDR3 DNA follows: TGTGCCAGCCCTGACAGGGGACTAGCGGGAGGGCCGATCAGGTACTTC.